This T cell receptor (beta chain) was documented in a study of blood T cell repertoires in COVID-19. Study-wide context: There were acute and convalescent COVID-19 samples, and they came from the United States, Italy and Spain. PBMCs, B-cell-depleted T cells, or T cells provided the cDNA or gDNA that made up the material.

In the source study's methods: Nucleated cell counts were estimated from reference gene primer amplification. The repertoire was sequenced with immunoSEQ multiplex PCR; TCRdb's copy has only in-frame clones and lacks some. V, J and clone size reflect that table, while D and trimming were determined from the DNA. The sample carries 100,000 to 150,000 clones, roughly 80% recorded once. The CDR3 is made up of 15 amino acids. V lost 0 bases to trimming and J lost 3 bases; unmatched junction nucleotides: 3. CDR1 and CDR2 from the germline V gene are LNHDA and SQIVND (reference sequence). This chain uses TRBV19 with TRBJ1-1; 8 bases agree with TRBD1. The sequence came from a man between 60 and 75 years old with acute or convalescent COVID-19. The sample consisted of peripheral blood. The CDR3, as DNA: TGTGCCAGTAGTATAGACAGGGGGCAGGACACTGAAGCTTTCTTT. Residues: CASSIDRGQDTEAFF.